This entry lists 26 T cell receptor beta chains sequenced from one sample in a study of T cell responses to AZD1222 COVID-19 vaccine. Repertoires were generated with immunoSEQ multiplex PCR, while TCRdb's copy carries only in-frame clones and drops some. The profile shows 75,000 to 85,000 clones, about nine tenths of them singletons. Sequencing used peripheral blood, obtained on day 0 of AZD1222 vaccination. The origin of the receptors is an adult in good health.

The V and J genes are TRBV6-5 and TRBJ1-1; no clear D. With 4 bases removed from V and 4 bases from J, the gap between germline ends came to 13 bases. The CDR3 sequence is 14 residues long. Per the germline V gene, CDR1 is MNHEY and CDR2 is SVGAGI. Written as DNA, the CDR3 is TGTGCCAGCAGTTGGAGTAAAACGGGCACTGAAGCTTTCTTT. Translating it yields CASSWSKTGTEAFF.

The chain couples TRBV24-1 to TRBJ1-2, with 8 bases that match TRBD1. The ends lost 10 bases at V and 4 bases at J; junction bases unmatched: 10. The CDR3 runs 14 residues. Germline lookup yields CDR1 KGHDR and CDR2 SFDVKD. The CDR3 protein is CATQSTTGVYGYTF. Written as DNA, the CDR3 is TGTGCCACTCAATCCACGACAGGGGTCTATGGCTACACCTTC.

The chain joins TRBV28 to TRBJ2-5; D may be TRBD2 (6 bases). CDR1 and CDR2 from the germline V gene are MDHEN and SYDVKM. CDR3 length: 15 amino acids. The V end was cut by 5 bases, the J end by 2 bases, with 15 bases between. CDR3 residues: CASSLGGTVQETQYF. The CDR3 DNA reads as TGTGCCAGCAGTCTTGGGGGGACGGTGCAAGAGACCCAGTACTTC.

The chain uses TRBV5-1 and TRBJ2-5; D possibly matches TRBD1 or TRBD2 (6 bases each). Germline-derived CDR1 and CDR2 are SGHRS and YFSETQ. Trimming cost V 4 bases and J 4 bases, with 14 bases left between them. This CDR3 spans 14 amino acids. CDR3 nucleotide sequence: TGCGCCAGCAGCAGGGACGGGGGCTTAGAGACCCAGTACTTC. Translated: CASSRDGGLETQYF.

This clone was counted between two and nine times. The rearrangement links TRBV5-1 to TRBJ1-6, with 11 positions matching TRBD1. Per germline, CDR1 SGHRS and CDR2 YFSETQ. This CDR3 region has 15 residues. The V and J ends lost 0 bases and 10 bases, in that order; junction bases with no gene match: 3. The CDR3 DNA reads as TGCGCCAGCAGCTTGGGGGGACAGGGGGAGTCACCCCTCCACTTT. It yields the protein CASSLGGQGESPLHF.

The chain carries TRBV6-5 and TRBJ1-2; TRBD1 matches 10 bases. The CDR3 loop spans 13 amino acids. V dropped 1 base and J dropped 10; count of bases not matched to a gene: 3. Germline V gene sequence: CDR1 MNHEY, CDR2 SVGAGI. The chain's CDR3 is CASSYFRQGAYTF. CDR3 DNA: TGTGCCAGCAGTTACTTTCGACAGGGGGCCTACACCTTC.

The V gene is TRBV7-6, the J gene TRBJ2-3; D possibly corresponds to TRBD2 (6 bases). This CDR3 is 15 amino acids long. V was pared by 3 bases and J by 2 bases, with 12 bases between. Germline assignment: CDR1 SGHVS and CDR2 FNYEAQ. The CDR3 protein is CASSFRDWDTDTQYF. The CDR3 DNA follows: TGTGCCAGCAGCTTCCGGGACTGGGACACAGATACGCAGTATTTT.

The chain has TRBV5-4 and TRBJ1-2; 9 bases agree with TRBD1. V shed 4 bases and J 1 base; nucleotides not matched to a gene: 11. The germline CDR1 and CDR2 sequences are SGHNT and YYREEE (reference sequence). The CDR3 has 17 residues. The CDR3 sequence is CASSPGQGAGVNYGYTF. The CDR3 DNA sequence: TGTGCCAGCAGCCCGGGACAGGGTGCGGGTGTTAACTATGGCTACACCTTC.

The CDR3 bases are TGTGCCACCAGCAGAGATTTGCTAGCGGGTGCTAGCACAGATACGCAGTATTTT. It is translated as CATSRDLLAGASTDTQYF. The J gene is TRBJ2-3, the V gene TRBV15; 8 bases fit TRBD2. V was pared by 0 bases and J by 0 bases, with 8 bases of the junction left unmatched. CDR1 is LNHNV, CDR2 YYDKDF, per germline (reference sequence). The CDR3 length is 18 residues.

The chain couples TRBV12-3 or TRBV12-4 to TRBJ1-1; D uncertain. The V end lost 6 bases, the J end lost 0 bases, and 8 bases lay between the germline ends. This CDR3 region has 13 residues. This chain's CDR3 is CASSRIMNTEAFF. The CDR3 DNA is TGTGCCAGCAGCCGGATAATGAACACTGAAGCTTTCTTT.

The CDR3 coding sequence is TGCAGCGTCCCGCCCGGGGGTCGTTCTGACACTGAAGCTTTCTTT. Translation gives CSVPPGGRSDTEAFF. This chain uses TRBV29-1 with TRBJ1-1; D perhaps matches TRBD1 (5 bases). The germline gives CDR1 SQVTM, CDR2 ANQGSEA. Between the trimmed V and J ends, which lost 6 bases and 3 bases, there was a span of 20 bases. This CDR3 is 15 amino acids long. The whole variable domain, remainder taken from reference TRBV29-1 and TRBJ1-1, is SAVISQKPSRDICQRGTSLTIQCQVDSQVTMMFWYRQQPGQSLTLIATANQGSEATYESGFVIDKFPISRPNLTFSTLTVSNMSPEDSSIYLCSVPPGGRSDTEAFFGQGTRLTVV.

This clone was seen only once. V is TRBV29-1 and J is TRBJ1-2; D is uncertain. The germline V gene has CDR1 SQVTM and CDR2 ANQGSEA. The CDR3 length is 11 residues. Between the trimmed V and J ends, which lost 7 bases and 0 bases, there was a span of 6 bases. CDR3 coding DNA: TGCAGCGGCCAAACTAACTATGGCTACACCTTC. Residues: CSGQTNYGYTF.

The rearrangement links TRBV13 to TRBJ2-1; 13 bases align to TRBD2. The germline gives CDR1 PRHDT, CDR2 FYEKMQ (reference sequence). Germline trimming cut 6 bases from V and 5 bases from J; bases unmatched to any gene: 4. The CDR3 is 15 residues long. The CDR3 here is CASRKGLAGNNEQFF. DNA of the CDR3: TGTGCCAGCAGGAAGGGACTAGCGGGGAACAATGAGCAGTTCTTC.

This chain links TRBV30 with TRBJ2-5; possible D gene TRBD2, 5 bases. This CDR3 region has 13 residues. Trimming removed 1 base at V and 5 bases at J, with 11 bases between. Germline CDR1 GTSNPN, CDR2 SVGIG (reference sequence). Here the CDR3 reads CAWSGNSAETQYF. The CDR3 DNA reads TGTGCCTGGAGTGGAAATAGCGCGGAGACCCAGTACTTC.

The chain uses TRBV6-5 and TRBJ1-3; perhaps TRBD1 as D (5 bases). The CDR3 is 15 residues long. CDR1 is MNHEY, CDR2 SVGAGI, per germline. V dropped 6 bases and J dropped 0 bases, with 12 bases sitting between them. Written as DNA, the CDR3 is TGTGCCAGCAGCCTGGGACGGAGCTCTGGAAACACCATATATTTT. Protein sequence: CASSLGRSSGNTIYF.

The chain employs TRBV7-3 and TRBJ2-4; TRBD1 matches at 7 bases. The length of the CDR3 is 13 residues. Per the germline V gene, CDR1 is SGHTA and CDR2 is FQGTGA. Trimming took 3 bases from V and 12 from J; bases not matched to a gene: 8. CDR3 loop: CASSFDRDSPQYF. CDR3 DNA sequence: TGTGCCAGCAGCTTTGACCGGGACAGCCCTCAGTACTTC.

The CDR3 is CASSLFNSPLHF. In nucleotides, the CDR3 is TGCGCCAGCAGCTTGTTTAATTCACCCCTCCACTTT. This sequence joins TRBV5-1 and TRBJ1-6; no clear D. The germline V gene encodes CDR1 SGHRS and CDR2 YFSETQ. Trimming removed 1 base at V and 6 bases at J, with 2 bases between. This CDR3 is built from 12 residues.

The rearrangement links TRBV9 to TRBJ2-7; perhaps TRBD2 as D (5 bases). The V gene's germline CDR1 is SGDLS and CDR2 YYNGEE. The CDR3 has 14 amino acids. V was clipped by 6 bases and J by 3 bases, with 16 bases between them. The CDR3 loop reads CASNAEGQGYEQYF. As DNA, the CDR3 is TGTGCCAGCAACGCCGAGGGCCAAGGCTACGAGCAGTACTTC.

The chain recombines TRBV18 with TRBJ1-2, with D possibly being TRBD1 (5 bases). The CDR3 is 13 residues long. CDR1 and CDR2 from the germline V gene are KGHSH and LQKENI. Deletions cut 5 bases from V and 2 bases from J, with 9 bases between. This chain's CDR3 is CASSVDSNYGYTF. CDR3 nucleotides: TGTGCCAGCTCAGTTGACAGCAACTATGGCTACACCTTC.

J is TRBJ2-7 and V is TRBV4-3, with TRBD1 identical over 8 bases. CDR1 is LGHNA and CDR2 is YSLEER in the germline V gene. Trimming cost V 1 base and J 2 bases; bases outside gene matches: 1. CDR3 length: 14 residues. CDR3 region: CASSQAQGAYEQYF. The CDR3 region has the DNA TGCGCCAGCAGCCAAGCACAGGGGGCCTACGAGCAGTACTTC.

This chain connects TRBV5-1 to TRBJ1-2, with D possibly being TRBD1 (6 bases). There are 17 residues in the CDR3. Trimming removed 4 bases at V and 0 bases at J, with 19 bases between. CDR1 and CDR2 (germline): SGHRS, YFSETQ. CDR3 amino acids: CASSLPAGVRSNYGYTF. In nucleotides, the CDR3 is TGCGCCAGCAGCCTACCCGCAGGGGTGCGCTCTAACTATGGCTACACCTTC.

DNA for the CDR3: TGTGCCAGCAGCGAGCCTTTCGATCTAACACCCCTCCACTTT. It codes for CASSEPFDLTPLHF. V usage is TRBV3-1 (or the pseudogene TRBV3-2) and J usage is TRBJ1-6; D is unclear. The CDR3 has 14 residues. Germline CDR1 is LGHDT and CDR2 is YNNKEL (reference sequence). Trimming removed 5 bases at V and 11 bases at J, with 16 bases between.

J is TRBJ1-2 and V is TRBV6-4; 7 nucleotides agree with TRBD1. The CDR3 consists of 15 residues. V shed 4 bases, J shed 4 bases, and the junction held 9 bases outside the gene matches. Germline-derived CDR1 and CDR2 are MRHNA and SNTAGT. The CDR3 region is CASSVTGTATYGYTF. For the CDR3, the DNA is TGTGCCAGCAGTGTAACCGGGACAGCGACCTATGGCTACACCTTC.

The CDR3 here is CASGYLGADTQYF. The CDR3 nucleotides read TGTGCCAGTGGGTATTTGGGGGCAGATACGCAGTATTTT. The chain is built from TRBV19 and TRBJ2-3; D assignment may be TRBD1 or TRBD2 (5 bases each). Germline V gene lookup returns CDR1 LNHDA and CDR2 SQIVND (reference sequence). This CDR3 has 13 amino acids. Trimming pared 8 bases from V and 4 bases from J, leaving 13 bases between.

The J gene is TRBJ2-7, the V gene TRBV6-1; D remains ambiguous. This CDR3 contains 14 residues. The V gene lost 1 base and the J gene lost 2 bases, with 9 bases spanning the gap. The V gene's germline CDR1 is MNHNS and CDR2 SASEGT. DNA for the CDR3: TGTGCCAGCAGTGAAGAGGGTCCGACCTACGAGCAGTACTTC. It codes for CASSEEGPTYEQYF.

The chain has TRBV5-1 and TRBJ2-1; D gene ambiguous. This CDR3 spans 14 amino acids. Germline assignment: CDR1 SGHRS and CDR2 YFSETQ. V gave up 0 bases and J gave up 5 bases, with 9 bases separating them. In DNA form, the CDR3 reads TGCGCCAGCAGCTTGGTGGACGGTGACAATGAGCAGTTCTTC. This codes for CASSLVDGDNEQFF.